The 10 T cell receptor beta chains reported below all come from one sample, sequenced in a study of cytomegalovirus exposure and HLA in healthy donors. Amplification used 60 Vbeta primers and 13 Jbeta primers. Produced via immunoSEQ multiplex PCR; TCRdb's table is partial and in-frame only. The sample shows some 180,000 clones, about 13% of them seen only once. The sample taken for sequencing was PBMCs. These receptors were collected from a man aged 45-65 years in good health and CMV-seropositive.

This clone has only a few counts. This chain links TRBV6-1 with TRBJ1-1; weak D call: TRBD1 (5 bases). The V gene's germline CDR1 is MNHNS and CDR2 SASEGT. V lost 8 bases to trimming and J lost 4 bases, with 17 bases between them. The CDR3 runs to 14 residues. CDR3 amino acids: CASQYVGGGTEAFF. The DNA for the CDR3 is TGTGCCAGCCAATATGTGGGGGGGGGCACTGAAGCTTTCTTT.

The chain couples TRBV7-9 to TRBJ2-5, with 9 positions matching TRBD1. Germline CDR1 reads SEHNR; CDR2 reads FQNEAQ (reference sequence). V lost 5 bases to trimming and J lost 1 base; unmatched junction nucleotides: 8. The CDR3 spans 16 residues. The CDR3 sequence: CASSLTGTGLQETQYF. In nucleotides, the CDR3 is TGTGCCAGCAGCCTGACCGGGACAGGGCTCCAAGAGACCCAGTACTTC.

This chain connects TRBV12-5 to TRBJ1-1; D unresolved. The V gene lost 3 bases and the J gene lost 5 bases, with 13 bases spanning the gap. In germline, CDR1 is LGHNT, CDR2 FRNRAP. The CDR3 contains 14 residues. This chain's CDR3 is CASGFMGGRTEAFF. The CDR3 DNA is TGTGCTAGTGGTTTCATGGGAGGTAGGACTGAAGCTTTCTTT.

The chain links TRBV18 to TRBJ2-5, with TRBD1 matching 7 bases. CDR3 size: 15 residues. Trimming cost V 3 bases and J 4 bases; bases outside gene matches: 8. Germline V gives CDR1 KGHSH, CDR2 LQKENI. CDR3 protein: CASSPQTGWGETQYF. The CDR3 DNA reads TGTGCCAGCTCACCCCAGACAGGGTGGGGAGAGACCCAGTACTTC.

About this clone: A junction boundary mismatches the germline segment, possibly from a read error. The chain has TRBV7-9 and TRBJ2-3; unclear D gene. This CDR3 is built from 12 residues. CDR1 is SEHNR and CDR2 is FQNEAQ in the germline V gene (reference sequence). CDR3 region: CASGLGTNEWYF. The CDR3 DNA is TGTGCCAGCGGCTTAGGTACTAATGAGTGGTATTTT. Full variable domain (remainder filled in from reference TRBV7-9 and TRBJ2-3): DTGVSQNPRHKITKRGQNVTFRCDPISEHNRLYWYRQTLGQGPEFLTYFQNEAQLEKSRLLSDRFSAERPKGSFSTLEIQRTEQGDSAMYLCASGLGTNEWYFGPGTRLTVL.

A few counts support this clone. The rearrangement uses TRBV6-5 and TRBJ1-1, with 10 bases that match TRBD1. V shed 10 bases and J 3 bases; nucleotides not matched to a gene: 11. There are 15 residues in the CDR3. Germline-derived CDR1 and CDR2 are MNHEY and SVGAGI. CDR3 nucleotide sequence: TGTGCCACGCAACCGGACAGGGGGTGGTACACTGAAGCTTTCTTT. Encoded protein: CATQPDRGWYTEAFF.

This clone was observed at least ten times. The chain recombines TRBV7-9 with TRBJ1-5; unclear D gene. The CDR3 loop spans 13 amino acids. V was clipped by 1 base and J by 4 bases, with 5 bases between them. From germline, CDR1 is SEHNR and CDR2 FQNEAQ (reference sequence). CDR3 region: CASSLGPNQPQHF. As DNA, the CDR3 is TGTGCCAGCAGCTTAGGTCCGAATCAGCCCCAGCATTTT.

This sequence joins TRBV19 and TRBJ2-5; 8 bases agree with TRBD1. The CDR3 spans 14 residues. Per the germline V gene, CDR1 is LNHDA and CDR2 is SQIVND (reference sequence). With 5 bases clipped from V and 5 bases from J, the junction kept 7 bases outside the gene matches. Here the CDR3 reads CASSSGQGTETQYF. CDR3 sequence (DNA): TGTGCCAGTAGTTCCGGACAGGGAACGGAGACCCAGTACTTC.

This clone has a handful of counts. The chain is built from TRBV4-3 and TRBJ2-2, with TRBD1 matching over 10 bases. This CDR3 is built from 21 residues. Germline lookup yields CDR1 LGHNA and CDR2 YSLEER. V shed 4 bases and J 0 bases; nucleotides not matched to a gene: 17. The CDR3 bases are TGCGCCAGCAGCCGGAAACCGACAGGGGGCGGACTTCCCGCGAACACCGGGGAGCTGTTTTTT. It translates to CASSRKPTGGGLPANTGELFF.

The chain has TRBV25-1 and TRBJ1-2; 7 bases fit TRBD1. The CDR3 loop spans 14 amino acids. The V segment lost 4 bases and the J segment 7 bases; nucleotides outside the gene matches: 9. Germline assignment: CDR1 MGHDK and CDR2 SYGVNS. CDR3 coding DNA: TGTGCCAGCAGTGTGACAGGGCGTACCACTGGCTACACCTTC. Translation gives CASSVTGRTTGYTF.